This is a list of T cell receptor beta chains from one sample in a study of cytomegalovirus exposure and HLA in healthy donors. Generated by immunoSEQ multiplex PCR, the TCRdb table keeps only in-frame clones and is missing some. The sample yields 95,000 to 150,000 clones, of which the top ten take up about 0.93%. The sample was PBMCs. The receptors here all came from a man aged 18 to 29 in good health and CMV-seronegative. Both conserved end residues are part of each CDR3.

TRBJ2-1 | TRBV27 | CASRSAEAWGEQFF
TRBJ2-7 | TRBV5-4 | CASSSSGASYEQYF
TRBJ2-7 | TRBV7-9 | CASSPIRLVPYEQYF
TRBJ1-1 | TRBV5-1 | CASSLEHWGGTEAFF
TRBJ2-5 | TRBV4-2 | CASSHRTRGETQYF
TRBJ1-5 | TRBV30 | CAYSLARTGRDQPQHF
TRBJ2-7 | TRBV7-6 | CASSIMGGAGNYEQYF
TRBJ1-2 | TRBV7-9 | CASSLTTGNYGYTF
TRBJ2-7 | TRBV11-2 | CASSPTGYEQYF
TRBJ2-7 | TRBV28 | CASSFGYEQYF
TRBJ2-7 | TRBV5-1 | CASSLGVTGVGYEQYF
TRBJ2-7 | TRBV7-2 | CASALSGSGYEQYF
TRBJ2-7 | TRBV27 | CASSLAGVLREQYF
TRBJ2-1 | TRBV28 | CASSSSINEQFF
TRBJ1-1 | TRBV30 | CAWSVRLGTPGDEAFF
TRBJ1-1 | TRBV5-1 | CASSPDREANTEAFF